This T cell receptor (beta chain) was obtained from a study of T-cell reconstitution after alpha-beta-depleted transplantation in children. This clonotype has ten or more counts. The TCRbeta library incorporated unique molecular identifiers. Using its own MiXCR run on the PCR reads, TCRdb lists one record per CDR3 protein. This table has 200,000 to 250,000 distinct CDR3 sequences, approximately 9% appearing once. V was trimmed by 0 bases and J by 3 bases, leaving 8 bases between them. Germline values: CDR1 LGHDT, CDR2 YNNKEL (reference sequence). The CDR3 covers 15 residues. The sequence was obtained from a human donor who donated a stem cell graft to a child with acute lymphoblastic leukemia. Material: PBMCs from the stem cell graft donor, obtained from the stem cell graft. V usage is TRBV3-1 and J usage is TRBJ2-2; D not certain. CDR3 protein: CASSQDFSHTGELFF. In DNA, the CDR3 is TGTGCCAGCAGCCAAGATTTTTCCCACACCGGGGAGCTGTTTTTT. The full variable domain, its missing parts supplied by reference TRBV3-1 and TRBJ2-2, is DTAVSQTPKYLVTQMGNDKSIKCEQNLGHDTMYWYKQDSKKFLKIMFSYNNKELIINETVPNRFSPKSPDKAHLNLHINSLELGDSAVYFCASSQDFSHTGELFFGEGSRLTVL.